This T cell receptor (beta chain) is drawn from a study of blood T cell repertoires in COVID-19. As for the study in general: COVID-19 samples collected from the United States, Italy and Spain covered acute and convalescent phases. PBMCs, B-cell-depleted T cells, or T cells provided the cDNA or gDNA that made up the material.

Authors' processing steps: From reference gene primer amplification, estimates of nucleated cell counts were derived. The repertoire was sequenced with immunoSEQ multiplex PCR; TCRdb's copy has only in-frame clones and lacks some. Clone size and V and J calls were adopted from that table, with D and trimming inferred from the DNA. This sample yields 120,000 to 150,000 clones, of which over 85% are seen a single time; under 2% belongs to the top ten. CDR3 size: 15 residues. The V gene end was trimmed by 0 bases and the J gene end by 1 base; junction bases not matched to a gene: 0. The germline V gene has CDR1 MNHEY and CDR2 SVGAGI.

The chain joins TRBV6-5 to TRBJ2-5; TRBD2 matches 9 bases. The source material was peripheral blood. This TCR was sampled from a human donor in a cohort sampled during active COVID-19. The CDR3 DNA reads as TGTGCCAGCAGTTACTCGACTAGCGGCCAAGAGACCCAGTACTTC. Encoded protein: CASSYSTSGQETQYF.